Following are 24 T cell receptor beta chains from one sample sequenced in a study of blood T cell repertoires in COVID-19. Produced via immunoSEQ multiplex PCR; TCRdb's table is partial and in-frame only. The profile shows approximately 250,000 clones, approximately 90% of them singletons. The material sequenced was PBMCs or T cells enriched from blood (not recorded which). The origin of the receptors is a man in his forties who had been exposed to COVID-19.

The V gene is TRBV2, the J gene TRBJ2-2, with D unresolved. This CDR3 has 12 amino acids. The V end was cut by 8 bases, the J end by 6 bases, with 10 bases between. From germline, CDR1 is SNHLY and CDR2 FYNNEI. The CDR3 DNA sequence: TGTGCCAGCCCAACAAGCGCCGGGGAGCTGTTTTTT. Translation gives CASPTSAGELFF.

The V and J genes are TRBV19 and TRBJ1-2; D may be TRBD1 (6 bases). The CDR3 loop spans 16 amino acids. Germline V gene sequence: CDR1 LNHDA, CDR2 SQIVND (reference sequence). Trimming stripped 2 bases from V and 2 bases from J, with 15 bases between. The CDR3 sequence: CASSIIIPGTNYGYTF. Written as DNA, the CDR3 is TGTGCCAGTAGTATAATTATCCCAGGGACAAACTATGGCTACACCTTC.

This chain joins TRBV28 and TRBJ2-7; TRBD1 is a possible D gene (5 bases). The CDR3 contains 15 residues. The V and J ends lost 4 bases and 0 bases respectively, with 13 bases between them. CDR1 is MDHEN and CDR2 is SYDVKM in the germline V gene. The CDR3 DNA reads as TGTGCCAGCAGTTCCCGGACACCCAGCTCCTACGAGCAGTACTTC. Protein: CASSSRTPSSYEQYF.

V usage is TRBV7-9 and J usage is TRBJ2-2; 8 positions match TRBD1. V trimming: 3 bases; J trimming: 6 bases; junction bases outside the gene matches: 12. Per germline, CDR1 SEHNR and CDR2 FQNEAQ (reference sequence). The CDR3 loop spans 17 amino acids. The CDR3 protein is CASSFGQGKRDAGELFF. The CDR3, as DNA: TGTGCCAGCAGCTTCGGACAGGGAAAAAGAGACGCCGGGGAGCTGTTTTTT.

The J gene is TRBJ2-7, the V gene TRBV7-9; tentative D call: TRBD1 (5 bases). This CDR3 region has 11 residues. CDR1 SEHNR and CDR2 FQNEAQ come from the germline V gene (reference sequence). With 2 bases removed from V and 7 bases from J, the gap between germline ends came to 6 bases. The CDR3 DNA sequence: TGTGCCAGCAGCTTAAAGGGGGAGCAGTACTTC. Translating gives CASSLKGEQYF.

The genes are TRBV11-3 and TRBJ2-7; the D gene is possibly TRBD2 (6 bases). CDR3 length: 15 amino acids. CDR1 and CDR2 (germline): SGHNT, YENEEA. V was clipped by 7 bases and J by 0 bases, with 16 bases between them. The CDR3 coding sequence is TGTGCCAGCACCCCACGGGAGTCCTTCTCCTACGAGCAGTACTTC. Amino acid sequence: CASTPRESFSYEQYF. The whole variable domain, filled in from reference TRBV11-3 and TRBJ2-7, reads EAGVVQSPRYKIIEKKQPVAFWCNPISGHNTLYWYLQNLGQGPELLIRYENEEAVDDSQLPKDRFSAERLKGVDSTLKIQPAELGDSAVYLCASTPRESFSYEQYFGPGTRLTVT.

This clone was detected only once. This rearrangement joins TRBV6-5 to TRBJ2-5; 7 nucleotides agree with TRBD2. The CDR3 has 13 amino acids. V lost 6 bases and J lost 5; bases outside the gene matches: 6. From germline, CDR1 is MNHEY and CDR2 SVGAGI. In nucleotides, the CDR3 is TGTGCCAGCAGGGGAGGGTTGGCGGAGACCCAGTACTTC. Its translation is CASRGGLAETQYF.

The chain couples TRBV27 to TRBJ1-2; tentative D call: TRBD1 (6 bases). The length of the CDR3 is 14 residues. Per germline, CDR1 MNHEY and CDR2 SMNVEV (reference sequence). Trimming took 8 bases from V and 7 from J, leaving 20 bases between them. CDR3 in amino acids: CASAQGGERGGYTF. CDR3 sequence (DNA): TGTGCCAGCGCTCAAGGGGGGGAAAGGGGTGGCTACACCTTC.

The gene calls are TRBV5-1 and TRBJ2-5, with D perhaps TRBD1 (6 bases). The V gene's germline CDR1 is SGHRS and CDR2 YFSETQ. V lost 4 bases, J lost 1 base, and 11 bases lay in between. This CDR3 spans 14 amino acids. The CDR3, as DNA: TGCGCCAGCAGCCCTACAGGGTCCCAAGAGACCCAGTACTTC. This translates into CASSPTGSQETQYF.

V usage is TRBV4-2 and J usage is TRBJ2-7; 7 bases map to TRBD2. The ends lost 1 base at V and 6 bases at J; junction bases unmatched: 18. The CDR3 consists of 18 residues. Germline assignment: CDR1 LGHNA and CDR2 YNFKEQ. The CDR3, as DNA: TGTGCCAGCAGCCAAGTGCGACGTAGCGGGTCTACTTCGGTCGAGCAGTACTTC. This translates into CASSQVRRSGSTSVEQYF.

The chain carries TRBV11-3 and TRBJ1-1; no reliable D call. With 5 bases removed from V and 0 bases from J, the gap between germline ends came to 10 bases. The CDR3 runs 14 residues. Germline CDR1 reads SGHNT; CDR2 reads YENEEA. CDR3 region: CASSKSGVNTEAFF. The CDR3 nucleotides are TGTGCCAGCAGCAAATCCGGGGTGAACACTGAAGCTTTCTTT.

V gene TRBV19 combines with J gene TRBJ1-3, with D unclear. Germline lookup yields CDR1 LNHDA and CDR2 SQIVND (reference sequence). The CDR3 has 13 residues. Trimming took off 5 bases at V and 0 bases at J, with 5 bases between the two ends. The CDR3 sequence is CASSVISGNTIYF. As DNA, the CDR3 is TGTGCCAGTAGTGTCATCTCTGGAAACACCATATATTTT.

This clone was detected a few times. The genes are TRBV11-2 and TRBJ1-3, with TRBD1 as a possible D gene (5 bases). Germline lookup yields CDR1 SGHAT and CDR2 FQNNGV. V shed 5 bases and J shed 4 bases, with 9 bases lying between them. This CDR3 has 13 residues. This CDR3 reads CASSDNRGNTIYF. The CDR3 DNA sequence: TGTGCCAGCAGCGATAACAGGGGAAACACCATATATTTT.

The chain combines TRBV9 with TRBJ1-6, with TRBD1 matching 8 bases. The CDR3 covers 14 residues. V lost 6 bases, J lost 7 bases, and 6 bases stayed unmatched. Germline CDR1 is SGDLS and CDR2 is YYNGEE. The CDR3 DNA reads as TGTGCCAGCAATACCGGGACAGGCAATTCACCCCTCCACTTT. Translated, it gives CASNTGTGNSPLHF.

The chain recombines TRBV30 with TRBJ1-1, with unresolved D. The CDR3 totals 11 residues. Between the trimmed V and J ends, which lost 0 bases and 7 bases, there was a span of 6 bases. The germline gives CDR1 GTSNPN, CDR2 SVGIG (reference sequence). The CDR3 spells CAWSVANEAFF. The CDR3 region has the DNA TGTGCCTGGAGTGTAGCCAATGAAGCTTTCTTT. Combining the CDR3 with reference TRBV30 and TRBJ1-1 gives the whole variable domain SQTIHQWPATLVQPVGSPLSLECTVEGTSNPNLYWYRQAAGRGLQLLFYSVGIGQISSEVPQNLSASRPQDRQFILSSKKLLLSDSGFYLCAWSVANEAFFGQGTRLTVV.

V usage is TRBV19 and J usage is TRBJ1-6; TRBD1 aligns across 10 bases. CDR1 LNHDA and CDR2 SQIVND come from the germline V gene (reference sequence). V gave up 9 bases and J gave up 7 bases; unmatched junction bases: 3. The CDR3 is 13 residues long. The DNA for the CDR3 is TGTGCCAGCCGGGACAGGGGAAATTCACCCCTCCACTTT. Its translation is CASRDRGNSPLHF.

The rearrangement uses TRBV6-5 and TRBJ2-1; D ambiguous. Germline V gene data show CDR1 as MNHEY and CDR2 as SVGAGI. The CDR3 totals 16 residues. The V end was cut by 2 bases, the J end by 5 bases, with 16 bases between. CDR3 bases: TGTGCCAGCAGTTACCTTGTACCAAGCACCCACAATGAGCAGTTCTTC. Residues: CASSYLVPSTHNEQFF.

The chain carries TRBV30 and TRBJ2-5, with 8 positions matching TRBD2. Germline CDR1 reads GTSNPN; CDR2 reads SVGIG (reference sequence). V dropped 1 base and J dropped 4; count of bases not matched to a gene: 8. The CDR3 runs 15 residues. The DNA of the CDR3 is TGTGCCTGGAGTGGTGGTAGCGGGATCGTAGAGACCCAGTACTTC. Translating it yields CAWSGGSGIVETQYF.

The gene calls are TRBV24-1 and TRBJ2-2; 14 bases align to TRBD2. Germline trimming cut 3 bases from V and 6 bases from J; bases unmatched to any gene: 5. The germline CDR1 and CDR2 sequences are KGHDR and SFDVKD. The CDR3 contains 17 residues. The CDR3 sequence: CATSDVGTSGRSGELFF. The DNA for the CDR3 is TGTGCCACCAGTGATGTCGGGACTAGCGGGAGATCCGGGGAGCTGTTTTTT.

The CDR3 here is CASRSRLGAQETQYF. In nucleotides, the CDR3 is TGTGCCAGTAGGTCCCGTTTAGGGGCTCAAGAGACCCAGTACTTC. This chain connects TRBV19 to TRBJ2-5; TRBD1 might be the D (5 bases). V lost 6 bases and J 2 bases, leaving 16 bases between the germline ends. This CDR3 region has 15 residues. The germline CDR1 and CDR2 sequences are LNHDA and SQIVND (reference sequence).

The chain combines TRBV28 with TRBJ1-1; a weak D match, TRBD1 (5 bases). V gave up 6 bases and J gave up 4 bases, with 21 bases separating them. Germline CDR1 MDHEN, CDR2 SYDVKM. This CDR3 is built from 16 residues. DNA for the CDR3: TGTGCCAGCAGCCGGGACTTTAAGCTTTTGGGCACTGAAGCTTTCTTT. Protein: CASSRDFKLLGTEAFF.

V and J are TRBV28 and TRBJ2-1, with 10 bases aligning to TRBD2. This CDR3 contains 21 residues. Trimming removed 5 bases from V and 8 bases from J; junction bases left unmatched: 27. Germline CDR1 is MDHEN and CDR2 is SYDVKM. CDR3 region: CASSPIRSSGRMAALIDEQFF. CDR3 DNA sequence: TGTGCCAGCAGTCCCATTCGTTCTAGCGGGAGAATGGCCGCACTTATCGATGAGCAGTTCTTC.

This clone was detected only a few times. The V call is TRBV7-9, the J call TRBJ2-1; a possible D gene is TRBD2 (5 bases). Trimming took off 3 bases at V and 5 bases at J, with 14 bases between the two ends. This CDR3 is 15 amino acids long. Germline values: CDR1 SEHNR, CDR2 FQNEAQ (reference sequence). The CDR3 loop reads CASSFWERTDNEQFF. CDR3 nucleotide sequence: TGTGCCAGCAGCTTTTGGGAGCGGACCGACAATGAGCAGTTCTTC. The full variable domain, completed using reference TRBV7-9 and TRBJ2-1, is DTGVSQNPRHKITKRGQNVTFRCDPISEHNRLYWYRQTLGQGPEFLTYFQNEAQLEKSRLLSDRFSAERPKGSFSTLEIQRTEQGDSAMYLCASSFWERTDNEQFFGPGTRLTVL.

Comments on this clone: One end of the junction fails to match germline, which may point to a read error. This chain joins TRBV24-1 and TRBJ2-3; the D gene is possibly TRBD1 (6 bases). The CDR3 is 13 residues long. The germline gives CDR1 KGHDR, CDR2 SFDVKD. The CDR3 reads CATSEDSTDTQYF. CDR3 nucleotide sequence: TGTGCCACCAGTGAGGACAGCACCGATACGCAGTATTTT.